A selection of T cell receptor beta chains follows, all from one sample in a study of beta chain features in type 1 diabetes. Generated by immunoSEQ multiplex PCR, the TCRdb table keeps only in-frame clones and is missing some. The profile shows a few hundred thousand clones, roughly 13% of them singletons. The sample taken for sequencing was naive CD4+ T cells from blood. These receptor sequences come from a woman younger than 30 with type 1 diabetes. Each CDR3 is given with its conserved first and last residue. D genes are given only for firm matches. Not every row has a clone size; where given, it reads once, few, many or a size class.

TRBV18	few	TRBJ2-4	.	CASSRDTGAKNIQYF
TRBV19	few	TRBJ1-1	.	CASSKRSEAFF
TRBV18	.	TRBJ2-1	.	CASSGHNEQFF
TRBV27	few	TRBJ1-2	.	CASSRSTARQNYGYTF
TRBV30	few	TRBJ1-2	.	CAWATGTRGYTF
TRBV7-9	few	TRBJ1-1	.	CASSLVRGQNTEAFF
TRBV28	.	TRBJ2-7	.	CASSDNYEQYF
TRBV18	few	TRBJ2-2	.	CASSPRVLTAGELFF
TRBV20-1	few	TRBJ2-1	.	CSAEIRGEQFF
TRBV30	few	TRBJ1-2	TRBD1	CASLTGDIYGYTF
TRBV7-2	.	TRBJ2-1	TRBD2	CASSHLLAGGNNEQFF
TRBV30	.	TRBJ2-7	TRBD1	CAWRKGQGYEQYF
TRBV5-4	.	TRBJ2-2	TRBD2	CASSLGLREGRHGELFF
TRBV19	few	TRBJ2-7	TRBD1	CASSIFPGQTYEQYF
TRBV30	few	TRBJ2-3	TRBD1	CAWSPGQGRTDTQYF
TRBV5-1	.	TRBJ2-3	.	CASSEIEGTDTQYF
TRBV28	.	TRBJ2-5	TRBD2	CASSNLAGTAETQYF
TRBV2	.	TRBJ2-7	TRBD2	CASSAPSGRRSYEQYF
TRBV6-1	few	TRBJ2-5	.	CASSDLGRQGKTQYF
TRBV30	.	TRBJ1-3	.	CAWSSLYSGNTIYF
TRBV11-2	.	TRBJ2-7	TRBD1	CASSRGQGYEQYF
TRBV2	few	TRBJ2-7	TRBD2	CAGTSGYEQYF
TRBV28	few	TRBJ1-2	.	CASSLWGARTYGYTF
TRBV5-1	few	TRBJ1-2	.	CASSLGGQTPRSYGYTF
TRBV6-5	.	TRBJ2-7	.	CASSYSDSYEQYF
TRBV2	.	TRBJ2-5	.	CASKEEETQYF
TRBV19	.	TRBJ2-1	TRBD2	CASGRERLNEQFF
TRBV7-2	.	TRBJ2-3	TRBD2	CASRRLAGVVDTQYF
TRBV29-1	.	TRBJ1-5	.	CSVATGGDQPQHF
TRBV18	.	TRBJ2-3	TRBD1	CASSRGQGVTDTQYF
TRBV7-2	.	TRBJ2-5	TRBD1	CASSSGQGVPRETQYF
TRBV5-1	.	TRBJ2-5	TRBD2	CASSLGDNSGSRKETQYF
TRBV6-6	few	TRBJ1-1	.	CASRSPVGGTEAFF
TRBV18	.	TRBJ1-1	.	CASSPVKWRLMNTEAFF
TRBV18	few	TRBJ2-4	TRBD2	CASSPNSVLAGTRDIQYF
TRBV14	.	TRBJ1-2	.	CASSTRTVYGYTF
TRBV10-3	few	TRBJ2-3	.	CAISAGDTQYF
TRBV5-1	.	TRBJ2-3	.	CASSFSEGTDTQYF
TRBV11-2	.	TRBJ2-1	TRBD2	CASRTTSGRYNEQFF
TRBV5-1	.	TRBJ1-1	TRBD1	CASSLVGTGGISEAFF
TRBV2	few	TRBJ1-4	.	CASKAGVNEKLFF
TRBV5-6	few	TRBJ2-5	TRBD2	CASGGGRRRWETQYF
TRBV28	.	TRBJ2-7	TRBD2	CAIHGTSGSFGEQYF
TRBV11-3	.	TRBJ1-1	.	CASSLPGGTEAFF
TRBV9	few	TRBJ2-5	TRBD2	CASSPPGLGETQYF
TRBV2	.	TRBJ2-1	TRBD2	CASSEISGNNEQFF
TRBV10-3	few	TRBJ2-1	TRBD2	CAISEGTTSGRGSNNEQFF
TRBV10-3	.	TRBJ1-2	.	CAISTGGFGGYTF
TRBV10-2	.	TRBJ2-1	TRBD2	CASSEGSGSYNEQFF
TRBV9	.	TRBJ2-5	TRBD1	CASSADRGRETQYF
TRBV7-3	.	TRBJ2-3	TRBD2	CASSLNPLAVSTDTQYF
TRBV15	.	TRBJ1-1	.	CATSRSRQMNTEAFF
TRBV30	few	TRBJ1-3	.	CAWSRQVSGNTIYF
TRBV14	few	TRBJ2-5	.	CASSQGRGTQYF